This T cell receptor beta chain was found in a study of shared clonotypes between healthy human individuals. General study findings and limits: Of the naive CD4 clonotypes, about 5% were shared across a handful of donors. As a rule, naive subsets had a larger estimated richness than memory subsets.

Clones were sequenced by immunoSEQ multiplex PCR, and TCRdb holds only the in-frame ones, with some missing. The table includes a few million clones, around 92% detected once. Regarding this clone: The antigen is unknown.

From germline, CDR1 is SGHRS and CDR2 YFSETQ. V lost 0 bases to trimming and J lost 3 bases; unmatched junction nucleotides: 9. The CDR3 covers 17 residues. This chain links TRBV5-1 with TRBJ2-3; TRBD2 agrees at 8 bases. Input material: naive CD4+ T cells from PBMCs. The subset is: CD45RA+ positively selected. This clonotype originated in a man younger than 30 in good health. Some clones in this sample may be carry-over from other donors' samples. The chain's CDR3 is CASSLAPGGPKTDTQYF. CDR3 bases: TGCGCCAGCAGCTTGGCCCCGGGAGGGCCGAAAACAGATACGCAGTATTTT.